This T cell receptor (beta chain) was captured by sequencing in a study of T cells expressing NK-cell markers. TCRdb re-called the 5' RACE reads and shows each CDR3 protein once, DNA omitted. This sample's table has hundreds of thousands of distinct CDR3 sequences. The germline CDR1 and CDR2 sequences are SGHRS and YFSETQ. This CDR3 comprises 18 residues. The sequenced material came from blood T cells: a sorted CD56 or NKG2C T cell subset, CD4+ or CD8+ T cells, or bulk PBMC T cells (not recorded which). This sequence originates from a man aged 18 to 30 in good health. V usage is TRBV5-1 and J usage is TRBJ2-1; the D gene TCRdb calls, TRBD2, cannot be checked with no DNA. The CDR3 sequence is CASSTTRGSGHRYNEQFF.